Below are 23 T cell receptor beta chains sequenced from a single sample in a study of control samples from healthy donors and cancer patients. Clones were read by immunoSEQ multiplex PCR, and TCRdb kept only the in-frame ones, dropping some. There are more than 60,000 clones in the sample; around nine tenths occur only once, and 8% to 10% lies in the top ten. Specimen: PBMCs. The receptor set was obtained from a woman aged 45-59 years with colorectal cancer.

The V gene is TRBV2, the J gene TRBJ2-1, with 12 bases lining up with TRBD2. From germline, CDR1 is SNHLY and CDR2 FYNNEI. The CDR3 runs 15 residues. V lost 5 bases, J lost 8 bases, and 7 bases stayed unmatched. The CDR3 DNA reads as TGTGCCAGCAGTCAGACTAGCGGGGGCGGCGATGAGCAGTTCTTC. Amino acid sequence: CASSQTSGGGDEQFF.

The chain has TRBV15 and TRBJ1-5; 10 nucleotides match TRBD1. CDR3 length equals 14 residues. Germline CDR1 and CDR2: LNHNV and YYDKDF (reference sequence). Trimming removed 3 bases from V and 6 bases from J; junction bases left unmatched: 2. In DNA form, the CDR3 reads TGTGCCACCAGCAGCGGGACAGGGGTTCAGCCCCAGCATTTT. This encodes CATSSGTGVQPQHF. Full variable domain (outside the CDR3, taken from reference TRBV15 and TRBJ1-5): DAMVIQNPRYQVTQFGKPVTLSCSQTLNHNVMYWYQQKSSQAPKLLFHYYDKDFNNEADTPDNFQSRRPNTSFCFLDIRSPGLGDTAMYLCATSSGTGVQPQHFGDGTRLSIL.

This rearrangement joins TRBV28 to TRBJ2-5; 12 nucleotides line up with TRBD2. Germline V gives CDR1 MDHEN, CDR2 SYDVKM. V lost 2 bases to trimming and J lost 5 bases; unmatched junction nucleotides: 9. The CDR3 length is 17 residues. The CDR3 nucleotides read TGTGCCAGCAGTTTACTCCTAGCGGGGGGGCCTGGGGAGACCCAGTACTTC. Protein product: CASSLLLAGGPGETQYF.

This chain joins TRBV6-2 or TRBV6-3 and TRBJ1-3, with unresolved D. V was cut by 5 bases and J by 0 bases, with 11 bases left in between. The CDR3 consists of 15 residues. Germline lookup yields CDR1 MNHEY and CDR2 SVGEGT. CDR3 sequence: CASSPDATSGNTIYF. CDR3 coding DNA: TGTGCCAGCAGTCCGGACGCGACCTCTGGAAACACCATATATTTT.

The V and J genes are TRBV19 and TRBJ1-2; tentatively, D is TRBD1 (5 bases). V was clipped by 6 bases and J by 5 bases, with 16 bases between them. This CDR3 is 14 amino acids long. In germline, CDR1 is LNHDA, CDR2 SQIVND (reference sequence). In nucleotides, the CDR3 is TGTGCCAGTAGCTCTTCTAGGGGCACTTATGGCTACACCTTC. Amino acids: CASSSSRGTYGYTF.

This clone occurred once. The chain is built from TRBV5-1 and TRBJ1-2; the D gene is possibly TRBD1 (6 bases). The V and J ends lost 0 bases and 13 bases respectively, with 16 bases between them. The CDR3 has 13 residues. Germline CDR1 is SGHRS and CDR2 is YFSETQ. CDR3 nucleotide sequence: TGCGCCAGCAGCTTGGACAGGGACGCCCAGTCCACCTTC. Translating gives CASSLDRDAQSTF.

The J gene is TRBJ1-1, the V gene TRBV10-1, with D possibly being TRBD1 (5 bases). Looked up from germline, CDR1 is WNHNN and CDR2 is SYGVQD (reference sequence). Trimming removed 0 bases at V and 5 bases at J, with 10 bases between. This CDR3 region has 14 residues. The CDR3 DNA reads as TGCGCCAGCAGTGAGTCAAGAGGGGTTACTGAAGCTTTCTTT. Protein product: CASSESRGVTEAFF.

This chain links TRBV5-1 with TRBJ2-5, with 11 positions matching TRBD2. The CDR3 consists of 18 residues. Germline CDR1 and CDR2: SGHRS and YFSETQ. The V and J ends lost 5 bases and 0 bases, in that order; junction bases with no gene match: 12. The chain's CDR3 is CASRPGSSGGPYQETQYF. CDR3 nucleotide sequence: TGCGCCAGCAGACCCGGGTCTAGCGGGGGGCCGTACCAAGAGACCCAGTACTTC.

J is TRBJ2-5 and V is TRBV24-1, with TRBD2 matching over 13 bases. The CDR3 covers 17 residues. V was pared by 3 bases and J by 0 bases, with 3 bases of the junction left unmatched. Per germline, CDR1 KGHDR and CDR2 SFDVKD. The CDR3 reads CATSDHGLAGDQETQYF. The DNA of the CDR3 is TGTGCCACCAGTGATCACGGACTAGCGGGAGACCAAGAGACCCAGTACTTC.

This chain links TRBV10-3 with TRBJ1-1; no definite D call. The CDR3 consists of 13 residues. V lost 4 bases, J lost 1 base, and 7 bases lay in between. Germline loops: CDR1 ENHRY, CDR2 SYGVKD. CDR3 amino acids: CAISVLENTEAFF. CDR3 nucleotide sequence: TGTGCCATCAGTGTTTTAGAGAACACTGAAGCTTTCTTT.

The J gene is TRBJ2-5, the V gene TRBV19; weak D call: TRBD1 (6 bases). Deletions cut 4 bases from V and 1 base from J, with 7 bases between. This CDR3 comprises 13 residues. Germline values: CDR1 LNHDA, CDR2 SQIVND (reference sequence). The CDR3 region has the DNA TGTGCCAGTAGTAACAGGGCCCAAGAGACCCAGTACTTC. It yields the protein CASSNRAQETQYF.

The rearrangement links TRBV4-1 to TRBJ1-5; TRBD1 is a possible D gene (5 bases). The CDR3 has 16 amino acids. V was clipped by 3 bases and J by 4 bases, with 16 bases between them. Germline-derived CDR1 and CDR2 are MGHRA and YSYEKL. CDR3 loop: CASSQIPGLRNQPQHF. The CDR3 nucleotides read TGCGCCAGCAGCCAGATACCGGGACTTAGAAATCAGCCCCAGCATTTT.

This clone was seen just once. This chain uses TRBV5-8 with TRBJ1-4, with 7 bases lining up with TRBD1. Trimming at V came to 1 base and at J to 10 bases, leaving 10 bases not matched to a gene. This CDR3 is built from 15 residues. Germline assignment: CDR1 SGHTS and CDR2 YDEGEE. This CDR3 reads CASSLSTGRGGKLFF. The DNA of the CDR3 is TGTGCCAGCAGCTTGTCGACAGGGCGGGGAGGAAAACTGTTTTTT.

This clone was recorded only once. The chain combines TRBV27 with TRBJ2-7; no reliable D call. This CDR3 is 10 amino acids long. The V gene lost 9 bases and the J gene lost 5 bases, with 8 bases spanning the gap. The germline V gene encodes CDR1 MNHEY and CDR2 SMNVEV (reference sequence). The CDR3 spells CARSSHEQYV. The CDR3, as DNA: TGTGCCAGGTCTTCCCACGAGCAGTACGTC.

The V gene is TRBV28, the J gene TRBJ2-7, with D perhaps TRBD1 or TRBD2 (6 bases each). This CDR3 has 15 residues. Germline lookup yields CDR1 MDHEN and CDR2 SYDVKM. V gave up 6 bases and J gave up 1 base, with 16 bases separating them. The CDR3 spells CASSRGTGRSYEQYV. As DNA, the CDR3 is TGTGCCAGCAGCAGGGGAACAGGGAGGTCCTACGAGCAGTACGTC.

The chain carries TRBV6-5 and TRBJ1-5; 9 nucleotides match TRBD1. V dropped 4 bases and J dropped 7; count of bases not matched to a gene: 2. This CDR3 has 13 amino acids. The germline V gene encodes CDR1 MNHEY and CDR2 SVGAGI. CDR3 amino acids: CASSWDREQPQHF. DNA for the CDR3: TGTGCCAGCAGTTGGGACAGGGAACAGCCCCAGCATTTT.

The CDR3, as DNA: TGCGCCAGCAGTCACCCGACAGGGGCAGGGGAGACCCAGTACTTC. Translation: CASSHPTGAGETQYF. The chain has TRBV23-1 and TRBJ2-5; 8 bases match TRBD1. TRBV23-1 counts as an open reading frame of uncertain function. The J segment lost 5 bases and the V segment lost 3 bases, leaving 8 bases of the junction unmatched. This CDR3 spans 15 amino acids.

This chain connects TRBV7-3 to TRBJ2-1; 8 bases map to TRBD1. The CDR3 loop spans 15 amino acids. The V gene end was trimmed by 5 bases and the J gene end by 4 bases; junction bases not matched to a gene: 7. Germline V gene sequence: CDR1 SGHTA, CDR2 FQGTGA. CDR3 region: CASSPDRGGYNEQFF. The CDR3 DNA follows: TGTGCCAGCAGCCCAGACAGGGGTGGATACAATGAGCAGTTCTTC.

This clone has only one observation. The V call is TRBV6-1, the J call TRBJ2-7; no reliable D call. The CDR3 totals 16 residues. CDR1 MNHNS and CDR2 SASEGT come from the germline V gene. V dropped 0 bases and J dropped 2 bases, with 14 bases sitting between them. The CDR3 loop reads CASSEASSQETYEQYV. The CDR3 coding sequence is TGTGCCAGCAGTGAAGCGAGCAGTCAAGAGACCTACGAGCAGTACGTC.

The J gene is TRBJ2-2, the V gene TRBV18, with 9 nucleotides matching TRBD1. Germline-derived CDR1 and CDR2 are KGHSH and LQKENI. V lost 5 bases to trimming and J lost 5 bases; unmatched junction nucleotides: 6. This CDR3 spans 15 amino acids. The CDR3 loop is CASSSRQGDTGELFF. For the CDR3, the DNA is TGTGCCAGCTCATCCCGACAGGGGGATACCGGGGAGCTGTTTTTT. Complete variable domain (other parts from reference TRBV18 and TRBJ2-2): NAGVMQNPRHLVRRRGQEARLRCSPMKGHSHVYWYRQLPEEGLKFMVYLQKENIIDESGMPKERFSAEFPKEGPSILRIQQVVRGDSAAYFCASSSRQGDTGELFFGEGSRLTVL.

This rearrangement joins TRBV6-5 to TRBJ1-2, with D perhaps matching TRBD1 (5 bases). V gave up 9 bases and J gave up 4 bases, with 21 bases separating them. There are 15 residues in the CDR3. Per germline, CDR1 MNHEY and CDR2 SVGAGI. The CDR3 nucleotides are TGTGCCAGTCGACCTACAGGAAGCGGGGGCTATGGCTACACCTTC. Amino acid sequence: CASRPTGSGGYGYTF.

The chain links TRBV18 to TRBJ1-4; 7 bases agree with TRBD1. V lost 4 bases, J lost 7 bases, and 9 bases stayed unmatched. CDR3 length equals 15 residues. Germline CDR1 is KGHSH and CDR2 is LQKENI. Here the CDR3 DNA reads TGTGCCAGCTCACAAGCCCGGGACAGCGGTGAAAAACTGTTTTTT. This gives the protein CASSQARDSGEKLFF.

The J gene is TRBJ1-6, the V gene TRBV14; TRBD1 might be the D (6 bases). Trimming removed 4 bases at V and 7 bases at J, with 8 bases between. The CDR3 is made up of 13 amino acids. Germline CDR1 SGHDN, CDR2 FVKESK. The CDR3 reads CASSLGGNSPLHF. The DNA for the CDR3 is TGTGCCAGCAGCCTAGGGGGGAATTCACCCCTCCACTTT. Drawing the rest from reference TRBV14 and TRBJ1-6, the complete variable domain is EAGVTQFPSHSVIEKGQTVTLRCDPISGHDNLYWYRRVMGKEIKFLLHFVKESKQDESGMPNNRFLAERTGGTYSTLKVQPAELEDSGVYFCASSLGGNSPLHFGNGTRLTVT.